This TCR beta chain was obtained from a study of vaccination effects on CD4 cells after COVID-19. Study observations and caveats: Only a single clone (1 of 255 vaccine-induced clones in healthy vaccinees) cross-reacted with common cold coronaviruses.

Libraries were prepared by immunoSEQ multiplex PCR; TCRdb keeps only in-frame clonotypes and omits some of them. The data show more than 40,000 clones, with 70% seen just once and about a quarter held by the top ten. Using viral peptide pools, the ViraFEST assay grew out antigen-specific CD4+ T cells prior to sequencing. The authors isolated CD4+ T cells after about eleven days of culture. The vaccine recipients had no prior SARS-CoV-2 infection, with negative nucleocapsid antibodies. On both days 3 and 7, half of the culture medium was replaced with IL-2 medium. Germline V CDR1 and CDR2: SGDLS, YYNGEE. The V end was cut by 4 bases, the J end by 1 base, with 17 bases between. The CDR3 loop spans 16 amino acids. This clone is deemed medium-sized. Antigen: not known.

The genes are TRBV9 and TRBJ2-5, with D perhaps matching TRBD2 (7 bases). This receptor was taken from a human donor who received a COVID-19 vaccine. Specimen: CD4+ T cells from PBMCs cultured with HCoV-OC43 spike peptides, collected before COVID-19 vaccination. The subset denotes: HCoV-OC43 spike overlapping peptide pool stimulation. The DNA for the CDR3 is TGTGCCAGCAGCCCCCGCGGGGGCCCCGTCCAAGAGACCCAGTACTTC. It is translated as CASSPRGGPVQETQYF.